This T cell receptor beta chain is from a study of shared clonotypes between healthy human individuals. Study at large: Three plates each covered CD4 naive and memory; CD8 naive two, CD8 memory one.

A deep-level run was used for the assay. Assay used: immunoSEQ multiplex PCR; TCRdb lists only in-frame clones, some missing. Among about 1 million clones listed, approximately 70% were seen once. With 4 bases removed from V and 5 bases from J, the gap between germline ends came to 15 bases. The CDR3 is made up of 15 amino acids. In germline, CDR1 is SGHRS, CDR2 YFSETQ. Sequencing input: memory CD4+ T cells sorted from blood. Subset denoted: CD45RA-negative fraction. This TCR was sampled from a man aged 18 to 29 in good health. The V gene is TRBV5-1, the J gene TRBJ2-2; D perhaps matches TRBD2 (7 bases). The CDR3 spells CASSPTGGRTGELFF. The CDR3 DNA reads TGCGCCAGCAGCCCGACGGGGGGCCGGACCGGGGAGCTGTTTTTT.